The 20 T cell receptor beta chains below come from one sample, sequenced in a study of cytomegalovirus exposure and HLA in healthy donors. 13 Jbeta primers and 60 Vbeta primers were used for the PCR. TCRdb's table, derived via immunoSEQ multiplex PCR, lists solely in-frame clones and lacks some. The table has some 90,000 clones, roughly 70% seen once. Sequencing was performed on PBMCs. Source of these receptors: a man aged 45-65 years in good health and CMV-seronegative.

The chain combines TRBV15 with TRBJ2-7; TRBD1 agrees at 8 bases. CDR1 is LNHNV, CDR2 YYDKDF, per germline (reference sequence). The J segment lost 4 bases and the V segment lost 3 bases, leaving 8 bases of the junction unmatched. The CDR3 sequence is 15 residues long. CDR3 bases: TGTGCCACCAGCAGGGATAGACAGGGGTTTTACGAGCAGTACTTC. Its protein product is CATSRDRQGFYEQYF.

The V call is TRBV6-1, the J call TRBJ2-1, with 7 bases fitting TRBD2. Germline lookup yields CDR1 MNHNS and CDR2 SASEGT. V was pared by 3 bases and J by 0 bases, with 14 bases of the junction left unmatched. The CDR3 is 19 residues long. This chain's CDR3 is CASSEGEGLAANSYNEQFF. CDR3 in DNA: TGTGCCAGCAGTGAGGGAGAAGGTCTAGCGGCAAACTCCTACAATGAGCAGTTCTTC.

This clone has just a few counts. CDR3 nucleotides: TGTGCCAGCAGTTCCGGACAGGGACTAGATACGCAGTATTTT. Amino acid sequence: CASSSGQGLDTQYF. V is TRBV27 and J is TRBJ2-3, with 8 bases fitting TRBD1. J gave up 5 bases and V 4 bases, and 5 bases lay outside the gene matches. This CDR3 contains 14 residues. Germline V gives CDR1 MNHEY, CDR2 SMNVEV (reference sequence).

V is TRBV6-6 and J is TRBJ2-5; 7 nucleotides line up with TRBD1. The end of the DNA is better explained by TRBJ2-7, so the J call may be wrong. The CDR3 totals 15 residues. The germline V gene encodes CDR1 MNHNY and CDR2 SVGAGI (reference sequence). The CDR3 protein is CASTLKGAALYEQYF. The CDR3 DNA sequence: TGTGCCAGCACTCTGAAGGGGGCCGCCCTCTACGAGCAGTACTTC.

The table lists this clone with a count of one. A much larger clonotype is one base distant, so this may be a read error. This chain connects TRBV9 to TRBJ2-2, with 10 bases matching TRBD1. V gave up 5 bases and J gave up 3 bases; unmatched junction bases: 1. This CDR3 is built from 14 residues. Per the germline V gene, CDR1 is SGDLS and CDR2 is YYNGEE. CDR3 sequence reads: CASRGTGDTGELFF. In DNA form, the CDR3 reads TGTGCCAGCAGGGGGACAGGGGACACCGGGGAGCTGTTTTTT.

The chain is built from TRBV4-2 and TRBJ2-3, with 11 bases identical to TRBD2. The trim removed 6 bases at V and 6 bases at J, leaving 8 bases unmatched. The CDR3 covers 15 residues. Germline V gene data show CDR1 as LGHNA and CDR2 as YNFKEQ. The CDR3 region has the DNA TGTGCCAGCAGGTCTAGCGGGGGGAGTTGGGATACGCAGTATTTT. Translation: CASRSSGGSWDTQYF.

The chain joins TRBV7-9 to TRBJ2-1; possibly TRBD2 for D (5 bases). This CDR3 region has 12 residues. Trimming took off 3 bases at V and 8 bases at J, with 8 bases between the two ends. In germline, CDR1 is SEHNR, CDR2 FQNEAQ (reference sequence). CDR3 amino acids: CASSFLRDEQFF. The CDR3 DNA follows: TGTGCCAGCAGCTTTCTGAGGGATGAGCAGTTCTTC.

This clone occurred a few times. V usage is TRBV19 and J usage is TRBJ1-1; 7 positions match TRBD1. J was trimmed by 4 bases and V by 4 bases; bases with no gene match: 15. Germline CDR1 is LNHDA and CDR2 is SQIVND (reference sequence). The CDR3 is 17 residues long. CDR3 sequence: CASSTTHQLTGSTEAFF. CDR3 nucleotides: TGTGCCAGTAGTACCACCCACCAGTTGACAGGGTCCACTGAAGCTTTCTTT. The whole variable domain, filled in from reference TRBV19 and TRBJ1-1, reads DGGITQSPKYLFRKEGQNVTLSCEQNLNHDAMYWYRQDPGQGLRLIYYSQIVNDFQKGDIAEGYSVSREKKESFPLTVTSAQKNPTAFYLCASSTTHQLTGSTEAFFGQGTRLTVV.

CDR3 in DNA: TGTGCCAGCAGCCAAGCAGCGGGAGGCTTGCCAGATACGCAGTATTTT. Translation: CASSQAAGGLPDTQYF. The chain couples TRBV4-2 to TRBJ2-3, with 9 bases lining up with TRBD2. The junction had 6 bases not matched to a gene; V was cut back by 1 base and J by 4 bases. CDR3 size: 16 residues. Germline V lookup: CDR1 LGHNA, CDR2 YNFKEQ.

The chain links TRBV7-2 to TRBJ2-3; 12 bases are shared with TRBD2. V was pared by 5 bases and J by 3 bases, with 9 bases of the junction left unmatched. Per germline, CDR1 SGHTA and CDR2 FQGNSA. The CDR3 is 17 amino acids. Here the CDR3 DNA reads TGTGCCAGCAGCGCAGGCGGGACTAGCGGGCAGACAGATACGCAGTATTTT. It encodes CASSAGGTSGQTDTQYF.

V usage is TRBV4-1 and J usage is TRBJ2-5; 11 bases match TRBD2. Germline CDR1 reads MGHRA; CDR2 reads YSYEKL. The CDR3 totals 16 residues. The V gene end was trimmed by 5 bases and the J gene end by 2 bases; junction bases not matched to a gene: 7. The CDR3 here is CASSYIAGGPQETQYF. CDR3 in DNA: TGCGCCAGCAGCTACATAGCGGGGGGGCCTCAAGAGACCCAGTACTTC.

The rearrangement links TRBV29-1 to TRBJ1-2; no reliable D call. The germline CDR1 and CDR2 sequences are SQVTM and ANQGSEA. CDR3 size: 11 residues. The V and J ends lost 4 bases and 5 bases respectively, with 8 bases between them. This chain's CDR3 is CSVGETYGYTF. The CDR3 nucleotides are TGCAGCGTTGGGGAGACGTATGGCTACACCTTC.

The rearrangement links TRBV5-1 to TRBJ2-5; D remains unclear. The tail of the sequence fits TRBJ2-7 better, so the J call may be wrong. CDR1 and CDR2 from the germline V gene are SGHRS and YFSETQ. The CDR3 extends over 16 amino acids. CDR3: CASSYRMRGEAYEQYF. DNA of the CDR3: TGCGCCAGCAGCTATCGGATGAGAGGAGAAGCCTACGAGCAGTACTTC.

The gene calls are TRBV7-9 and TRBJ2-1, with 15 bases fitting TRBD2. Germline CDR1 reads SEHNR; CDR2 reads FQNEAQ (reference sequence). The V segment lost 4 bases and the J segment 1 base; nucleotides outside the gene matches: 8. This CDR3 is 19 amino acids long. The CDR3 DNA reads TGTGCCAGCAGCTCTAGGACTAGCGGGAGGGCCCTATCCTACAATGAGCAGTTCTTC. It is translated as CASSSRTSGRALSYNEQFF.

CDR3 nucleotides: TGCGCCAGCAGCTCCCAGGCCAAAAACATTCAGTACTTC. Translated: CASSSQAKNIQYF. The J gene is TRBJ2-4, the V gene TRBV5-1; no definite D call. Germline V lookup: CDR1 SGHRS, CDR2 YFSETQ. Trimming removed 3 bases at V and 1 base at J, with 5 bases between. This CDR3 contains 13 residues.

The genes are TRBV9 and TRBJ2-1, with 10 nucleotides matching TRBD2. V shed 3 bases, J shed 3 bases, and the junction held 3 bases outside the gene matches. The CDR3 runs 15 residues. The germline CDR1 and CDR2 sequences are SGDLS and YYNGEE. For the CDR3, the DNA is TGTGCCAGCAGCGGGGGGACTAGCGTCTACAATGAGCAGTTCTTC. Translated: CASSGGTSVYNEQFF.

The gene calls are TRBV9 and TRBJ2-2, with TRBD1 matching over 8 bases. Losses at the gene ends were 6 bases for V and 7 bases for J; bases not matched to a gene: 8. Germline CDR1 is SGDLS and CDR2 is YYNGEE. The CDR3 runs to 14 residues. The CDR3 region has the DNA TGTGCCAGCAAGTGGCAAGACAGGGGCGGGGAGCTGTTTTTT. Translating it yields CASKWQDRGGELFF.

With regard to this clone: Sequence at one end of the junction differs from germline and may be a read error. The CDR3 nucleotides read TGTGCCAGCAGTATACTAGCGGGAGACTACAATGAACAGTTCTTC. This gives the protein CASSILAGDYNEQFF. The chain has TRBV28 and TRBJ2-1; 11 bases match TRBD2. From germline, CDR1 is MDHEN and CDR2 SYDVKM. The CDR3 spans 15 residues.

This clone has a handful of counts. The gene calls are TRBV28 and TRBJ2-7; 10 bases agree with TRBD2. Germline V gene sequence: CDR1 MDHEN, CDR2 SYDVKM. Trimming took 2 bases from V and 4 from J; bases not matched to a gene: 2. This CDR3 contains 14 residues. CDR3 sequence (DNA): TGTGCCAGCAGTTTAGGGACTAGCGCATACGAGCAGTACTTC. This gives the protein CASSLGTSAYEQYF.

The genes are TRBV5-6 and TRBJ1-1; no definite D call. The CDR3 extends over 13 amino acids. The germline V gene has CDR1 SGHDT and CDR2 YYEEEE. Between the trimmed V and J ends, which lost 0 bases and 5 bases, there was a span of 8 bases. The CDR3 reads CASSLATGTEAFF. The CDR3, as DNA: TGTGCCAGCAGCTTGGCTACGGGAACTGAAGCTTTCTTT.